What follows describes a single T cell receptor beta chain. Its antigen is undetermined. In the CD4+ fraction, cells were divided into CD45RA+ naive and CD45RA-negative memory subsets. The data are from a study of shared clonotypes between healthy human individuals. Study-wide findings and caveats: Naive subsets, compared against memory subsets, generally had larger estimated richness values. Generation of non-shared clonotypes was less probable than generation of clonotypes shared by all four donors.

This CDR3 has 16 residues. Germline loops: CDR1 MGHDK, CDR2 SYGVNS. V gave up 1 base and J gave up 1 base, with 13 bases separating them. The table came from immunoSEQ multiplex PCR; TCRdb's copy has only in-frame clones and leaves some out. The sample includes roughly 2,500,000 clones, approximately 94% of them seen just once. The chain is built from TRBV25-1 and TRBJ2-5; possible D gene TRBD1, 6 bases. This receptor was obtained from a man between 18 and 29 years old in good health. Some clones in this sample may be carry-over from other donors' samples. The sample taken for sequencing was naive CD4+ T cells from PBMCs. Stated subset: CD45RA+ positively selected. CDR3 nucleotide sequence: TGTGCCAGCAGTGAATTGACAGGAAAGTCCCAAGAGACCCAGTACTTC. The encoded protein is CASSELTGKSQETQYF.